This is a list of T cell receptor beta chains from one sample in a study of type 1 and type 2 diabetes patients. TCRdb ran MiXCR on the multiplex PCR reads and lists one entry per CDR3 protein. The table shows 250,000 or so distinct CDR3 sequences, with 47% occurring only once. The material sequenced was peripheral blood mononuclear cells (PBMCs). The receptors derive from a man aged 18 to 35 with type 2 diabetes. Each CDR3 is given with its conserved first and last residue. The D gene is left open where the match is weak. Only part of the rows carry a size: once, few, many, or a class if the clone is expanded.

>TRBJ2-2|few|TRBV29-1|TRBD1
TGCAGCGTTGGATGGGGACAGGGTCATGTTAGGGACACCGGGGAGCTGTTTTTT
CSVGWGQGHVRDTGELFF
>TRBJ2-7|once|TRBV14|TRBD1
TGTGCCAGCAGCCAAGAGAGGGGAATACCGGGACAGGGGAAGTACTACTACGAGCAGTACTTC
CASSQERGIPGQGKYYYEQYF
>TRBJ2-1|.|TRBV14|TRBD2
TGTGCCAGCAGCCAAGATGACGAGGGAGGGGTCTACAATGAGCAGTTCTTC
CASSQDDEGGVYNEQFF
>TRBJ2-1|.|TRBV10-3|.
TGTGCCACCCGATGGGGGCTTAGCTCCTACAATGAGCAGTTCTTC
CATRWGLSSYNEQFF
>TRBJ1-2|.|TRBV20-1|.
TGCAGTGCTAGAGATCAGGCAGGGTATGGCTACACCTTC
CSARDQAGYGYTF
>TRBJ2-7|many|TRBV7-2|TRBD1
TGTGCCAGCAGCTTAACAGGGGAACAGCAGTACTTC
CASSLTGEQQYF
>TRBJ2-7|.|TRBV10-3|.
TGTGCCATCAGTTCAAACGGGGAGTCCTACGAGCAGTACTTC
CAISSNGESYEQYF
>TRBJ1-2|.|TRBV10-1|TRBD1
TGCGCCAGCAGTGAGGGGACAGCCATTAACTATGGCTACACCTTC
CASSEGTAINYGYTF
>TRBJ2-1|.|TRBV10-3|TRBD2
TGTGCCATCAGTGAGTCGAGTGCGGGGGCCTACAATGAGCAGTTCTTC
CAISESSAGAYNEQFF
>TRBJ2-5|.|TRBV6-2/TRBV6-3|.
TGTGCCAGCAGTAGAGGGGGTTTGGGGGAGACCCAGTACTTC
CASSRGGLGETQYF
>TRBJ1-4|few|TRBV30|.
TGTGCCTGGAGCGGGGGCCCAAATGAAAAACTGTTTTTT
CAWSGGPNEKLFF
>TRBJ2-3|.|TRBV10-3|.
TGTGCCAGCAGTTTTTTAGGGCCAGATACGCAGTATTTT
CASSFLGPDTQYF
>TRBJ2-7|.|TRBV28|.
TGCGCCAGCAGTGGGAGACCGGGTCCTGGCTACGAGCAGTACTTC
CASSGRPGPGYEQYF
>TRBJ2-7|few|TRBV2|.
TGTGCCAGCAGTGAAAGCGTTGGGTCCCACGAGCAGTACTTC
CASSESVGSHEQYF
>TRBJ2-1|.|TRBV20-1|TRBD1
TGCAGTGCGCTTAGGACAGGGAATGAGCAGTTCTTC
CSALRTGNEQFF
>TRBJ1-2|.|TRBV10-3|TRBD1
TGTGCCATCAGCGAACCCGGGACAGATCTCTATGGCTACACCTTC
CAISEPGTDLYGYTF
>TRBJ1-6|few|TRBV20-1|.
TGCAGTGCCAAGGGACAACAGACCTATAATTCACCCCTCCACTTT
CSAKGQQTYNSPLHF
>TRBJ1-5|few|TRBV19|.
TGTGCCAGTAGTTATGGCAGTTATCAGCCCCAGCATTTT
CASSYGSYQPQHF
>TRBJ2-1|few|TRBV5-1|TRBD1
TGCGCCAGCAGCGAGACAGGGGAGAACAATGAGCAGTTCTTC
CASSETGENNEQFF
>TRBJ2-2|few|TRBV2|.
TGTGCCAGCAGTGGACAGGTCAGCACCGGGGAGCTGTTTTTT
CASSGQVSTGELFF
>TRBJ1-4|many|TRBV7-2|TRBD1
TGTGCCAGCAGCTCGGGACAGGCCTCGCGTAGACTGTTTTTT
CASSSGQASRRLFF
>TRBJ2-5|few|TRBV6-6|TRBD2
TGTGCCAGCAGTCCCGGGCGGGAGGGCTGGGAGACCCAGTACTTC
CASSPGREGWETQYF
>TRBJ1-1|.|TRBV19|.
TGTGCCAGTCGATCGGTTCTGAACACTGAAGCTTTCTTT
CASRSVLNTEAFF
>TRBJ2-7|.|TRBV19|.
TGTGCCAGTAGCCGCAAAACCGGGGACGAGCAGTACTTC
CASSRKTGDEQYF
>TRBJ2-3|.|TRBV7-6|.
TGTGCCAGCAGCCCCATCGCCTCAACACCCACAGATACGCAGTATTTT
CASSPIASTPTDTQYF
>TRBJ1-1|.|TRBV20-1|.
TGCAGTGCTAAAGGTACTCGGATAGAAGCTTTCTTT
CSAKGTRIEAFF
>TRBJ1-1|many|TRBV25-1|TRBD1
TGTGCCAGCAGCCCTCCGGGACAGGGGGCCGGAGCTTTCTTT
CASSPPGQGAGAFF
>TRBJ2-1|few|TRBV19|TRBD1
TGTGCCAGTAGTATCGGACAGGGGGCGGATGAGCAGTTCTTC
CASSIGQGADEQFF
>TRBJ2-3|medium-sized|TRBV29-1|TRBD2
TGCAGCGTTGAAGGGAGCACTAGCGGGGGCCCGAACACAGATACGCAGTATTTT
CSVEGSTSGGPNTDTQYF
>TRBJ1-5|.|TRBV6-1|TRBD1
TGTGCCAGCAGTTGGGGGACAGGGGGCGAGGGTAGCAATCAGCCCCAGCATTTT
CASSWGTGGEGSNQPQHF
>TRBJ2-7|once|TRBV24-1|.
TGTGCCAGCAGTCACCCGCGGCCCTCGACCGTCTACGAGCAGTACTTC
CASSHPRPSTVYEQYF
>TRBJ1-5|.|TRBV7-8|TRBD1
TGTGCCAGCAGCTCCAGACAGGGGATGAACAATCAGCCCCAGCATTTT
CASSSRQGMNNQPQHF
>TRBJ1-6|.|TRBV27|.
TGTGCCAGCACCCCTAGCTCCTATAATTCACCCCTCCACTTT
CASTPSSYNSPLHF
>TRBJ1-6|many|TRBV7-2|.
TGTGCCAGCAGCTTGTGGCCGACTAATTCACCCCTCCACTTT
CASSLWPTNSPLHF
>TRBJ2-5|.|TRBV9|.
TGTGCCAGCAGCGTAGCTCCGTACCAAGAGACCCAGTACTTC
CASSVAPYQETQYF
>TRBJ1-6|.|TRBV7-9|.
TGTGCCAGCAGCTTGCCTTGGATGTGGTTGAATACATATAATTCACCCCTCCACTTT
CASSLPWMWLNTYNSPLHF
>TRBJ2-5|.|TRBV5-1|.
TGCGCCAGCAGCCCGAGGGGGTTTGGAGAGACCCAGTACTTC
CASSPRGFGETQYF
>TRBJ1-2|.|TRBV6-4|.
TGTGCCATCAGTGACCAGGGTGGAGGGGATGACTATGGCTACACCTTC
CAISDQGGGDDYGYTF
>TRBJ2-7|.|TRBV14|.
TGTGCCAGCAGCCAAGGGGTAGGGAGCTACGAGCAGTACTTC
CASSQGVGSYEQYF
>TRBJ1-4|.|TRBV3-1|.
TGTGCCAGCAGCCAAGTAGAAGGGGGACTGTTTTTT
CASSQVEGGLFF
>TRBJ2-3|.|TRBV30|TRBD2
TGTGCCTGGAGCGGGGGGGGATACACAGATACGCAGTATTTT
CAWSGGGYTDTQYF
>TRBJ2-7|few|TRBV7-6|.
TGTGCCAGCAGCTTGGGGGTGGACGAGCAGTACTTC
CASSLGVDEQYF
>TRBJ1-4|.|TRBV7-2|.
TGTGCCAGTACTTTCACAGGGGAAAAACTGTTTTTT
CASTFTGEKLFF
>TRBJ2-7|few|TRBV19|.
TGTGCCAGTAGCTCTTCTACCTACTACGAGCAGTACTTC
CASSSSTYYEQYF